This T cell receptor beta chain was sequenced in a study of cytotoxic CD8 clonotypes in ibrutinib-treated CLL. Study summary: After treatment lasting a median roughly 13 months, range 6 to 36, response samples were collected.

Germline CDR1 SEHNR, CDR2 FQNEAQ (reference sequence). This CDR3 has 16 residues. With V trimmed by 0 bases and J by 11 bases, 8 bases remained unmatched. Profiled with immunoSEQ multiplex PCR; TCRdb holds only in-frame clones, not every one. The sample records 250,000 to 350,000 clones, 65% to 85% being singletons. Findings and caveats of the study: Clonality rose at ibrutinib response and fell back toward baseline at progression.

About this clone itself: Its antigen remains unknown.

This material consisted of PBMCs, taken at disease progression, from a patient treated with ibrutinib. This TCR was sampled from a human donor with chronic lymphocytic leukemia. V gene TRBV7-9 combines with J gene TRBJ2-2; TRBD1 agrees at 11 bases. The CDR3 DNA reads TGTGCCAGCAGCTTAGCCCCGGACAGGGGGCCATTAGAGCTGTTTTTT. This translates into CASSLAPDRGPLELFF.